The 5 T cell receptor beta chains below all came from one sample that was sequenced in a study of blood T cell repertoires in COVID-19. Sequenced by immunoSEQ multiplex PCR; TCRdb stores in-frame clones only, minus some. The sample consists of around 220,000 clones, about nine tenths of them appearing once. The sequenced material came from PBMCs or T cells enriched from blood (not recorded which). The receptors shown here come from a woman aged 25 to 45 with acute COVID-19.

This chain connects TRBV7-9 to TRBJ2-3, with unresolved D. The germline V gene encodes CDR1 SEHNR and CDR2 FQNEAQ (reference sequence). Trimming cost V 4 bases and J 4 bases, with 6 bases left between them. The CDR3 contains 12 residues. CDR3 nucleotides: TGTGCCAGCAGCTCCTTAGCAGATACGCAGTATTTT. Translating it yields CASSSLADTQYF.

The chain joins TRBV28 to TRBJ1-5; TRBD1 matches 10 bases. CDR1 and CDR2 from the germline V gene are MDHEN and SYDVKM. Trimming removed 4 bases from V and 6 bases from J; junction bases left unmatched: 12. This CDR3 region has 17 residues. CDR3 DNA: TGTGCCAGCAGTTCGTACCCCGGGACAGGGGCCAGTCAGCCCCAGCATTTT. Translating it yields CASSSYPGTGASQPQHF.

This rearrangement joins TRBV30 to TRBJ2-7; 13 bases are a match to TRBD2. V trimming: 4 bases; J trimming: 5 bases; junction bases outside the gene matches: 8. The CDR3 runs to 15 residues. CDR1 is GTSNPN, CDR2 SVGIG, per germline (reference sequence). The CDR3 here is CAWTPGLAGAHEQYF. The CDR3 coding sequence is TGTGCCTGGACTCCTGGACTAGCGGGGGCCCACGAGCAGTACTTC.

This clone was observed a single time. The chain employs TRBV7-9 and TRBJ2-2; 7 bases match TRBD2. The trim removed 4 bases at V and 6 bases at J, leaving 8 bases unmatched. The germline V gene encodes CDR1 SEHNR and CDR2 FQNEAQ (reference sequence). The CDR3 extends over 15 amino acids. This chain's CDR3 is CASSSRGSKAGELFF. In DNA, the CDR3 is TGTGCCAGCAGCTCTCGCGGGAGTAAGGCCGGGGAGCTGTTTTTT.

The V call is TRBV7-2, the J call TRBJ1-1, with 8 bases fitting TRBD1. Germline trimming cut 6 bases from V and 5 bases from J; bases unmatched to any gene: 5. The germline gives CDR1 SGHTA, CDR2 FQGNSA. The CDR3 runs 13 residues. The CDR3 reads CASRSGGRTEAFF. The CDR3 coding sequence is TGTGCCAGCAGATCAGGGGGCCGAACTGAAGCTTTCTTT.